The 24 T cell receptor beta chains below come from one sample, sequenced in a study of T cell responses to AZD1222 COVID-19 vaccine. Using immunoSEQ multiplex PCR, the repertoire was profiled, and TCRdb retains in-frame clones only, with some absent. The data show about 170,000 clones, roughly 92% seen once. This material consisted of peripheral blood, taken on day 0 of AZD1222 vaccination. All receptors come from an adult in good health.

The V gene is TRBV12-5, the J gene TRBJ2-3; 8 positions match TRBD2. Germline CDR1 and CDR2: LGHNT and FRNRAP. V lost 4 bases and J lost 5; bases outside the gene matches: 5. The CDR3 totals 14 residues. DNA for the CDR3: TGTGCTAGTGGTTCGAGCGGGAGAATAGATACGCAGTATTTT. It translates to CASGSSGRIDTQYF.

This clone has only one observation. The V gene is TRBV2, the J gene TRBJ1-1; 8 nucleotides line up with TRBD1. The CDR3 is 15 residues long. The V gene end was trimmed by 5 bases and the J gene end by 9 bases; junction bases not matched to a gene: 14. The germline gives CDR1 SNHLY, CDR2 FYNNEI. The CDR3 DNA reads TGTGCCAGCAGTAGCTGGGGACAGGCCCTGACCCAAGCTTTCTTT. The encoded protein is CASSSWGQALTQAFF.

The rearrangement uses TRBV2 and TRBJ2-2; the match to TRBD1 covers 9 bases. The trim removed 7 bases at V and 6 bases at J, leaving 9 bases unmatched. Germline V CDR1 and CDR2: SNHLY, FYNNEI. This CDR3 contains 15 residues. CDR3 DNA: TGTGCCAGCAAAGGGGGGACAGGGAGCGCCGGGGAGCTGTTTTTT. Encoded protein: CASKGGTGSAGELFF.

The V call is TRBV30, the J call TRBJ2-3; maybe TRBD2 (5 bases). The CDR3 runs 14 residues. The germline V gene encodes CDR1 GTSNPN and CDR2 SVGIG (reference sequence). Trimming took 8 bases from V and 0 from J, leaving 15 bases between them. CDR3 protein: CARDFPGSTDTQYF. CDR3 in DNA: TGTGCCCGGGATTTCCCCGGGAGCACAGATACGCAGTATTTT.

This clone was observed once. The genes are TRBV10-2 and TRBJ2-1, with TRBD2 matching over 7 bases. Losses at the gene ends were 3 bases for V and 15 bases for J; bases not matched to a gene: 8. CDR1 and CDR2 from the germline V gene are WSHSY and SAAADI. The CDR3 is made up of 12 amino acids. In DNA form, the CDR3 reads TGCGCCAGCAGTGAACTTGGGACTATGGGGTTCTTC. Translated: CASSELGTMGFF.

The chain recombines TRBV6-6 with TRBJ1-6; D is possibly TRBD1 (5 bases). Between the trimmed V and J ends, which lost 0 bases and 10 bases, there was a span of 10 bases. The CDR3 contains 14 residues. Germline V gives CDR1 MNHNY, CDR2 SVGAGI (reference sequence). The CDR3 here is CASSYSRGGSPLHF. The CDR3 DNA is TGTGCCAGCAGTTACTCGAGGGGTGGATCACCCCTCCACTTT.

The genes are TRBV29-1 and TRBJ2-7, with D perhaps TRBD1 (7 bases). Trimming took 7 bases from V and 6 from J, leaving 19 bases between them. CDR1 SQVTM and CDR2 ANQGSEA come from the germline V gene. The CDR3 spans 13 residues. The CDR3 DNA reads TGCAGCGGGGGGACAGCCACCGGGGGCGAGCAGTACTTC. Residues: CSGGTATGGEQYF.

The genes are TRBV7-2 and TRBJ1-2; 7 bases are a match to TRBD1. Germline V lookup: CDR1 SGHTA, CDR2 FQGNSA. Trimming at V came to 5 bases and at J to 0 bases, leaving 6 bases not matched to a gene. The CDR3 spans 15 residues. In DNA, the CDR3 is TGTGCCAGCAGCCCCGACAGGGCCCCTAACTATGGCTACACCTTC. As protein: CASSPDRAPNYGYTF.

The chain couples TRBV30 to TRBJ2-4; 8 bases map to TRBD1. Germline lookup yields CDR1 GTSNPN and CDR2 SVGIG (reference sequence). J gave up 9 bases and V 5 bases, and 15 bases lay outside the gene matches. This CDR3 has 15 residues. CDR3 in DNA: TGTGCCTGGGAAAACTTTGACAGGGGAAGGGGCATTCAGTACTTC. Translated: CAWENFDRGRGIQYF.

The chain has TRBV2 and TRBJ1-5, with 8 bases that match TRBD1. Germline V gene sequence: CDR1 SNHLY, CDR2 FYNNEI. With 5 bases clipped from V and 0 bases from J, the junction kept 3 bases outside the gene matches. CDR3 length: 15 residues. DNA of the CDR3: TGTGCCAGCAGTTACGGACAGGGTAGCAATCAGCCCCAGCATTTT. It encodes CASSYGQGSNQPQHF.

The chain uses TRBV15 and TRBJ2-7; possible D gene TRBD2, 5 bases. Trimming removed 4 bases from V and 1 base from J, with 11 bases in between. Germline CDR1 and CDR2: LNHNV and YYDKDF (reference sequence). CDR3 length: 14 residues. The CDR3 DNA reads as TGTGCCACCAGCATTCCCCAGCGGTCCTACGAGCAGTACTTC. It specifies CATSIPQRSYEQYF.

CDR3 residues: CASGLVGQTEQYF. In DNA, the CDR3 is TGTGCTAGTGGTTTGGTAGGACAGACCGAGCAGTACTTC. The chain couples TRBV12-5 to TRBJ2-7; TRBD1 might be the D (6 bases). Trimming took off 0 bases at V and 6 bases at J, with 9 bases between the two ends. In germline, CDR1 is LGHNT, CDR2 FRNRAP. The CDR3 totals 13 residues.

The chain has TRBV2 and TRBJ1-6; maybe TRBD1 (5 bases). The germline V and J ends were trimmed by 11 bases and 7 bases, with 15 bases remaining between them. In germline, CDR1 is SNHLY, CDR2 FYNNEI. The CDR3 loop spans 13 amino acids. CDR3: CACLRGGNSPLHF. The CDR3 DNA reads TGTGCCTGCCTCCGGGGGGGGAATTCACCCCTCCACTTT.

This sequence joins TRBV2 and TRBJ2-7; weak D call: TRBD2 (6 bases). The CDR3 is made up of 12 amino acids. Germline V gene sequence: CDR1 SNHLY, CDR2 FYNNEI. The V and J ends lost 4 bases and 4 bases respectively, with 8 bases between them. CDR3 sequence: CASSAEGYEQYF. In DNA form, the CDR3 reads TGTGCCAGCAGTGCGGAGGGTTACGAGCAGTACTTC.

The chain is built from TRBV27 and TRBJ2-7; the match to TRBD1 covers 8 bases. CDR3 length: 15 amino acids. The V gene's germline CDR1 is MNHEY and CDR2 SMNVEV (reference sequence). V lost 2 bases to trimming and J lost 2 bases; unmatched junction nucleotides: 5. CDR3 sequence (DNA): TGTGCCAGCAGTTTACGGCAGGGGGCCACCTACGAGCAGTACTTC. Its protein product is CASSLRQGATYEQYF.

This chain joins TRBV2 and TRBJ2-2; D might be TRBD2 (5 bases). V lost 6 bases to trimming and J lost 1 base, with 12 bases between them. The CDR3 consists of 15 residues. In germline, CDR1 is SNHLY, CDR2 FYNNEI. CDR3 region: CASSAAAWNTGELFF. The CDR3 DNA sequence: TGTGCCAGCAGCGCAGCGGCTTGGAACACCGGGGAGCTGTTTTTT.

The chain uses TRBV7-3 and TRBJ2-1; 8 positions agree with TRBD2. This CDR3 is built from 15 residues. V trimming: 6 bases; J trimming: 0 bases; junction bases outside the gene matches: 4. The germline V gene encodes CDR1 SGHTA and CDR2 FQGTGA. This chain's CDR3 is CASSFAGGSYNEQFF. Written as DNA, the CDR3 is TGTGCCAGCAGTTTCGCGGGAGGCTCCTACAATGAGCAGTTCTTC.

This sequence joins TRBV30 and TRBJ2-3; unclear D gene. The V and J ends lost 4 bases and 3 bases respectively, with 8 bases between them. CDR1 and CDR2 (germline): GTSNPN, SVGIG (reference sequence). This CDR3 is 12 amino acids long. The CDR3 protein is CAWTTVTDTQYF. The CDR3 nucleotides read TGTGCCTGGACAACGGTTACAGATACGCAGTATTTT.

The chain uses TRBV20-1 and TRBJ2-5; D gene uncertain. The CDR3 has 10 amino acids. The V end was cut by 6 bases, the J end by 6 bases, with 8 bases between. Germline CDR1 DFQATT, CDR2 SNEGSKA (reference sequence). Here the CDR3 DNA reads TGCAGTGCCAGCGAAAAGACCCAGTACTTC. The encoded protein is CSASEKTQYF.

The rearrangement links TRBV4-2 to TRBJ2-1; perhaps D is TRBD1 or TRBD2 (5 bases each). In germline, CDR1 is LGHNA, CDR2 YNFKEQ. The CDR3 runs 16 residues. Deletions cut 4 bases from V and 2 bases from J, with 15 bases between. In DNA, the CDR3 is TGTGCCAGCAGCCGCAGCCGGGACCACGCCTACAATGAGCAGTTCTTC. It encodes CASSRSRDHAYNEQFF.

The CDR3 reads CSVGLNTEAFF. CDR3 in DNA: TGCAGCGTCGGGCTCAACACTGAAGCTTTCTTT. The V gene is TRBV29-1, the J gene TRBJ1-1; D unclear. V dropped 6 bases and J dropped 2 bases, with 7 bases sitting between them. The CDR3 has 11 amino acids. Germline V gene lookup returns CDR1 SQVTM and CDR2 ANQGSEA.

The rearrangement joins TRBV7-8 to TRBJ2-7, with D perhaps matching TRBD1 or TRBD2 (5 bases each). There are 15 residues in the CDR3. V lost 3 bases and J 5 bases, leaving 17 bases between the germline ends. Germline CDR1 reads SGHVS; CDR2 reads FQNEAQ. Here the CDR3 reads CASSFGGTVGNEQYF. CDR3 nucleotide sequence: TGTGCCAGCAGCTTTGGGGGAACGGTCGGGAACGAGCAGTACTTC.

In this sample, this clone turned up a few times. The chain employs TRBV10-1 and TRBJ1-5; maybe TRBD1 (6 bases). The CDR3 is 16 residues long. The V and J ends lost 2 bases and 2 bases respectively, with 13 bases between them. Germline V gene sequence: CDR1 WNHNN, CDR2 SYGVQD (reference sequence). The CDR3 reads CASSEEGGARNQPQHF. The CDR3 DNA reads as TGCGCCAGCAGTGAGGAGGGGGGGGCGCGCAATCAGCCCCAGCATTTT.

The chain employs TRBV5-1 and TRBJ1-1; D is unresolved. The V end was cut by 0 bases, the J end by 4 bases, with 10 bases between. Germline V lookup: CDR1 SGHRS, CDR2 YFSETQ. CDR3 length: 14 amino acids. This CDR3 reads CASSLGRQITEAFF. The CDR3 nucleotides read TGCGCCAGCAGCTTGGGTCGTCAGATCACTGAAGCTTTCTTT.